The next 14 T cell receptor beta chains were all read from a single sample in a study of blood T cell repertoires in COVID-19. Some clones are missing from TCRdb's copy, which holds only in-frame ones; the method was immunoSEQ multiplex PCR. The sample has around 450,000 clones, approximately 90% seen once. Material for sequencing was PBMCs or T cells enriched from blood (not recorded which). Receptor source: a woman aged 18 to 35 with acute COVID-19.

J is TRBJ1-1 and V is TRBV7-8; D is ambiguous. Trimming took off 2 bases at V and 6 bases at J, with 13 bases between the two ends. Germline assignment: CDR1 SGHVS and CDR2 FQNEAQ. The CDR3 spans 14 residues. In DNA form, the CDR3 reads TGTGCCAGCAGCTTACTACCCCTGGAGGCTGAAGCTTTCTTT. The encoded protein is CASSLLPLEAEAFF. The entire variable domain, with the rest obtained from reference TRBV7-8 and TRBJ1-1, is as follows: GAGVSQSPRYKVAKRGQDVALRCDPISGHVSLFWYQQALGQGPEFLTYFQNEAQLDKSGLPSDRFFAERPEGSVSTLKIQRTQQEDSAVYLCASSLLPLEAEAFFGQGTRLTVV.

The V gene is TRBV6-6, the J gene TRBJ1-5; no clear D gene. Germline CDR1 MNHNY, CDR2 SVGAGI (reference sequence). Deletions cut 2 bases from V and 4 bases from J, with 6 bases between. This CDR3 spans 13 amino acids. The CDR3 nucleotides read TGTGCCAGCAGTTACCCGTTGAATCAGCCCCAGCATTTT. Translating gives CASSYPLNQPQHF.

CDR3 region: CSVEAPQGVLYF. In DNA form, the CDR3 reads TGCAGCGTTGAAGCCCCACAGGGAGTTTTGTACTTC. This chain joins TRBV29-1 and TRBJ2-7; D perhaps matches TRBD1 (6 bases). With 1 base removed from V and 12 bases from J, the gap between germline ends came to 16 bases. This CDR3 has 12 amino acids. Germline assignment: CDR1 SQVTM and CDR2 ANQGSEA.

The J gene is TRBJ1-4, the V gene TRBV9; 7 nucleotides align to TRBD1. After removal of 0 bases from V and 3 bases from J, the junction contained 8 bases not matched to a gene. From germline, CDR1 is SGDLS and CDR2 YYNGEE. The CDR3 is 17 amino acids. The CDR3 DNA follows: TGTGCCAGCAGCGTAGTAGGGGGCGGTTCGGCTAATGAAAAACTGTTTTTT. Amino acids: CASSVVGGGSANEKLFF.

This sequence joins TRBV6-5 and TRBJ2-1, with 11 positions matching TRBD2. In germline, CDR1 is MNHEY, CDR2 SVGAGI. The CDR3 loop spans 15 amino acids. Trimming took 6 bases from V and 5 from J; bases not matched to a gene: 6. CDR3 region: CASRKGTSGHNEQFF. In nucleotides, the CDR3 is TGTGCCAGCAGGAAAGGGACTAGCGGCCACAATGAGCAGTTCTTC.

This clone was recorded once. The chain links TRBV18 to TRBJ1-3; unclear D gene. The germline V gene encodes CDR1 KGHSH and CDR2 LQKENI. The CDR3 runs 15 residues. Trimming took off 0 bases at V and 4 bases at J, with 10 bases between the two ends. In DNA, the CDR3 is TGTGCCAGCTCACCACCGGAGGAGGCAGGAAACACCATATATTTT. Amino acid sequence: CASSPPEEAGNTIYF.

The rearrangement uses TRBV11-2 and TRBJ2-1, with D possibly TRBD1 on 6 matching bases. CDR3 length: 13 residues. From germline, CDR1 is SGHAT and CDR2 FQNNGV. The V gene lost 5 bases and the J gene lost 7 bases, with 12 bases spanning the gap. Here the CDR3 DNA reads TGTGCCAGCAGCCAACAGGGTCTGAATGAGCAGTTCTTC. Translated: CASSQQGLNEQFF. The full variable domain, with the rest looked up from reference TRBV11-2 and TRBJ2-1, is EAGVAQSPRYKIIEKRQSVAFWCNPISGHATLYWYQQILGQGPKLLIQFQNNGVVDDSQLPKDRFSAERLKGVDSTLKIQPAKLEDSAVYLCASSQQGLNEQFFGPGTRLTVL.

The CDR3 loop is CASSGQGVETEAFF. The CDR3 bases are TGTGCCAGCAGTGGACAGGGGGTTGAAACTGAAGCTTTCTTT. The V call is TRBV27, the J call TRBJ1-1; 10 bases agree with TRBD1. CDR1 and CDR2 from the germline V gene are MNHEY and SMNVEV (reference sequence). The trim removed 5 bases at V and 5 bases at J, leaving 5 bases unmatched. This CDR3 has 14 amino acids.

The rearrangement links TRBV19 to TRBJ1-5; 8 bases line up with TRBD1. This CDR3 spans 15 amino acids. With V trimmed by 3 bases and J by 4 bases, 5 bases remained unmatched. Germline assignment: CDR1 LNHDA and CDR2 SQIVND (reference sequence). DNA of the CDR3: TGTGCCAGTAGTATGGACAGGGCCATAAATCAGCCCCAGCATTTT. Its protein is CASSMDRAINQPQHF.

The chain employs TRBV10-3 and TRBJ2-3, with 12 bases that match TRBD1. CDR1 is ENHRY and CDR2 is SYGVKD in the germline V gene. Unmatched junction bases numbered 9, after V lost 6 bases and J lost 5 bases. The CDR3 has 16 amino acids. The CDR3 protein is CAIRDRDRGRQDTQYF. The CDR3 bases are TGTGCCATCAGGGACCGGGACAGGGGGCGACAAGATACGCAGTATTTT.

The gene calls are TRBV11-2 and TRBJ1-4; 7 bases are a match to TRBD1. The germline V gene encodes CDR1 SGHAT and CDR2 FQNNGV. The CDR3 is made up of 16 amino acids. J gave up 0 bases and V 5 bases, and 6 bases lay outside the gene matches. The CDR3 sequence is CASSRDSHATNEKLFF. DNA for the CDR3: TGTGCCAGCAGCCGGGACAGCCATGCAACTAATGAAAAACTGTTTTTT.

CDR3 bases: TGTGCCAGCAGTGACCAGCGACGGCAAGAGACCCAGTACTTC. Protein product: CASSDQRRQETQYF. The chain carries TRBV25-1 and TRBJ2-5; no firm D call. The V and J ends lost 3 bases and 2 bases respectively, with 10 bases between them. Germline V gives CDR1 MGHDK, CDR2 SYGVNS. The CDR3 has 14 residues.

V is TRBV3-1 (or the pseudogene TRBV3-2) and J is TRBJ2-1; perhaps TRBD2 as D (6 bases). The CDR3 totals 15 residues. Between the trimmed V and J ends, which lost 6 bases and 7 bases, there was a span of 19 bases. Germline loops: CDR1 LGHDT, CDR2 YNNKEL (reference sequence). Here the CDR3 reads CASSPSAAGRNEQFF. As DNA, the CDR3 is TGTGCCAGCAGTCCTTCGGCCGCCGGGAGAAATGAGCAGTTCTTC.

The CDR3 loop is CASSVELRGDEQFF. The CDR3 DNA reads as TGTGCCAGCAGCGTAGAACTAAGGGGTGATGAGCAGTTCTTC. The rearrangement joins TRBV9 to TRBJ2-1, with D maybe TRBD1 (5 bases). Trimming left V 0 bases short and J 8 bases short, with 12 bases between. The CDR3 contains 14 residues. The germline CDR1 and CDR2 sequences are SGDLS and YYNGEE.